This note documents a single T cell receptor beta chain sequence. The specificity of this receptor is unknown. Base qualities are missing; no much larger clone stands one base away. The sample belongs to a study of blood T cell repertoires in COVID-19 (dated by TCRdb to the early 2020s). With respect to the entire study: Samples covering the acute and convalescent phases of COVID-19 were provided by collaborators in the United States, Italy and Spain. The repertoires were released in a freely available public database meant as a resource for research on the immune response to SARS-CoV-2. Where available, HLA class I and class II types were obtained from metadata supplied by the sample provider rather than from assay-based typing. Sample metadata almost always included a de-identified subject ID, COVID-19 status, age in years and sex. The material from the prospective study consisted of cDNA or gDNA derived from T cells, B-cell-depleted T cells, or PBMCs. Deeply sampled blood TCRbeta repertoires from subjects exposed to, actively infected with, or recovered from COVID-19 were included in the dataset. The samples were drawn from two sources: the first 160 participants of the ongoing ImmuneRACE study, and 1,000 to 1,500 subjects contributed by 6 global collaborators.

What the study reported, not specific to this receptor: The quantity of clinical and demographic metadata differed by source and by participant and was supplied without curation.

The immunoSEQ Assay, a bias-controlled multiplex PCR, was used to amplify TCRbeta CDR3 regions from genomic DNA. On the study's bioinformatics: The number of nucleated cells in each sample was estimated from the amplification of reference gene primers within the assay. Sequence reads were collapsed and filtered to measure the absolute abundance of every unique TCRbeta CDR3 rearrangement. For each sample, productive Simpson clonality was calculated as the square root of Simpson's diversity index over productive rearrangements. Not all clones reach the TCRdb copy of this immuneACCESS table, which keeps in-frame sequences only. Checked studies attribute under half of the gap to unresolved V genes and leave the rest unexplained. V, J and clone size were drawn from that table, and D and trimming were deduced from the DNA. This sample has 200,000 to 250,000 clones in its table, and approximately 80% of those were observed once. Jointly, the top ten make up 6.5% to 9% of the sample.

Enrolling through a virtual design, the prospective study's participants ranged in age from roughly 18 to 90 years and lived across roughly 24 United States geographic areas. To assign participants to cohorts, the prospective study relied on clinical history that participants themselves reported in a screening survey and a study questionnaire. In the prospective study, whole blood, serum and a nasopharyngeal or oropharyngeal swab were collected from each participant by mobile phlebotomists. Participants in the prospective study had the option to provide additional blood draws and questionnaires over an approximately 2-month period. Blood samples from the prospective study were shipped frozen or at room temperature prior to DNA extraction. The germline V gene encodes CDR1 MGHDK and CDR2 SYGVNS. Trimming leaves V shorter by 2 bases and J shorter by 14 bases, with the junction holding 7 bases beyond the gene matches. The CDR3 holds 13 amino acids from the cysteine to the phenylalanine. Only the CDR3 portion is preserved as DNA: 39 bases, with reading frame beginning at the first base.

Source material: PBMCs or T cells enriched from blood (not recorded which). This TCR was sampled from a woman aged 40 to 50 with acute COVID-19. The chain links TRBV25-1 with TRBJ2-4; a stretch of 9 junction bases matches TRBD1. The nucleotides are TGTGCCAGCAGTGAAAAGGCGGGACAGGGCGAGTACTTC. Translation gives CASSEKAGQGEYF.